This T cell receptor beta chain was recorded in a study of regulatory T cells in long-lasting Graves disease. From germline, CDR1 is MNHEY and CDR2 SMNVEV (reference sequence). The CDR3 consists of 15 residues. The V segment lost 6 bases and the J segment 5 bases; nucleotides outside the gene matches: 6. Library construction for TCR beta used iRepertoire HTBI primers and Arm-PCR of CDR3 regions. Using its own MiXCR run on the multiplex PCR reads, TCRdb lists one record per CDR3 protein. The sample consists of 400,000 to 500,000 distinct CDR3 sequences, 16% of them appearing once. Time point given: newly diagnosed GD, antithyroid drugs for less than 3 months. PBMC RNA was the source of the TCR library. These data also featured in a second study, about T cells in Graves' hyperthyroidism and ophthalmopathy. According to that study: Patients aged 18 to 65 had newly diagnosed hyperthyroidism of under 2 months' duration. Using the HTBI primer set, a first-round RT-PCR was run on the TCR CDR3.

The rearrangement joins TRBV27 to TRBJ2-2, with 10 bases fitting TRBD2. This receptor was obtained from a woman between 18 and 29 years old with Graves disease. The input for sequencing was peripheral blood mononuclear cells (PBMCs), taken at new diagnosis, from a patient treated with antithyroid drugs. CDR3 bases: TGTGCCAGCAGGAATGAGCGGGAGGGAACCGGGGAGCTGTTTTTT. This translates into CASRNEREGTGELFF.